A single sample is the source of the 6 T cell receptor beta chains below, sequenced in a study of T cells after yellow fever vaccination. One entry per CDR3 protein results from TCRdb running MiXCR on the 5' RACE reads. This sample yields some 160,000 distinct CDR3 sequences, of which less than 9% are seen a single time; roughly 2.5% belongs to the top ten. The source was CD4+ T cells sorted from PBMCs, collected less than 6 days after the first yellow fever vaccination. Receptor source: a man younger than 35 who received the YFV17D yellow fever vaccine.

This clonotype was detected many times. The rearrangement links TRBV7-8 to TRBJ2-4, with TRBD2 as a possible D gene (6 bases). The CDR3 is 15 amino acids. The germline gives CDR1 SGHVS, CDR2 FQNEAQ. Trimming left V 0 bases short and J 9 bases short, with 15 bases between. This CDR3 reads CASSLARGLGGIQYF. Written as DNA, the CDR3 is TGTGCCAGCAGCTTAGCGCGGGGCCTTGGGGGCATTCAGTACTTC.

This clonotype was observed a few times. The V call is TRBV7-2, the J call TRBJ1-3; the D is unclear. Germline V lookup: CDR1 SGHTA, CDR2 FQGNSA. V was shortened by 1 base and J by 0 bases, with 7 bases between the two germline ends. The CDR3 contains 15 residues. CDR3 coding DNA: TGTGCCAGCAGCTTAGTGGGCCTCTCTGGAAACACCATATATTTT. This translates into CASSLVGLSGNTIYF.

This clonotype was detected many times. V is TRBV12-3 or TRBV12-4 and J is TRBJ1-3, with 7 nucleotides matching TRBD1. This CDR3 region has 14 residues. Trimming at V came to 6 bases and at J to 0 bases, leaving 2 bases not matched to a gene. This CDR3 reads CASRGQNSGNTIYF. The CDR3 DNA reads as TGTGCCAGCAGGGGACAGAACTCTGGAAACACCATATATTTT.

There are many counts of this clonotype. The rearrangement joins TRBV12-3 or TRBV12-4 to TRBJ2-7; 8 positions agree with TRBD1. The V and J ends lost 4 bases and 3 bases, in that order; junction bases with no gene match: 8. The CDR3 covers 15 residues. This CDR3 reads CASSSRQGKRYEQYF. In DNA, the CDR3 is TGTGCCAGCAGTTCGCGACAGGGGAAACGCTACGAGCAGTACTTC.

This clonotype was seen ten or more times. The V call is TRBV7-2, the J call TRBJ2-1; 7 bases map to TRBD2. The CDR3 totals 15 residues. V was pared by 1 base and J by 9 bases, with 9 bases of the junction left unmatched. Germline CDR1 and CDR2: SGHTA and FQGNSA. For the CDR3, the DNA is TGTGCCAGCAGCTTAGGTACAGCGGGGCCGGGTGAGCAGTTCTTC. Protein sequence: CASSLGTAGPGEQFF.

This clonotype was picked up a small number of times. The chain carries TRBV20-1 and TRBJ2-1, with D perhaps TRBD2 (6 bases). CDR3 length: 15 residues. Trimming left V 6 bases short and J 0 bases short, with 15 bases between. Germline loops: CDR1 DFQATT, CDR2 SNEGSKA (reference sequence). The CDR3 is CSAVAGTSSYNEQFF. For the CDR3, the DNA is TGCAGTGCCGTGGCGGGGACGAGCTCCTACAATGAGCAGTTCTTC.